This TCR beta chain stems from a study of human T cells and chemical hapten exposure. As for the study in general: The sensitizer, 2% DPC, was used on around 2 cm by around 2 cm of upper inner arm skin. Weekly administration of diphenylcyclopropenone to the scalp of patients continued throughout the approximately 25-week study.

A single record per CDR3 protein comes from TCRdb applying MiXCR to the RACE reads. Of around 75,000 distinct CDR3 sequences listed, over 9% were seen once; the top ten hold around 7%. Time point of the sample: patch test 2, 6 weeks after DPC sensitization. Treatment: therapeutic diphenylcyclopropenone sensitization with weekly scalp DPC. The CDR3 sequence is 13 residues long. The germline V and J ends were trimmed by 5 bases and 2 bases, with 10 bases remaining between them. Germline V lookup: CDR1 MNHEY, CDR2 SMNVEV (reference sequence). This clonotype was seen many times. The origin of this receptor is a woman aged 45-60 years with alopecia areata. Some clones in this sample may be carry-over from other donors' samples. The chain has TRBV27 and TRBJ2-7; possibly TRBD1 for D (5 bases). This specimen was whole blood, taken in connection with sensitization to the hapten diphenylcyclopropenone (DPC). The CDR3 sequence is CASSPARAYEQYF. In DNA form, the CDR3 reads TGTGCCAGCAGTCCGGCCAGGGCCTACGAGCAGTACTTC.